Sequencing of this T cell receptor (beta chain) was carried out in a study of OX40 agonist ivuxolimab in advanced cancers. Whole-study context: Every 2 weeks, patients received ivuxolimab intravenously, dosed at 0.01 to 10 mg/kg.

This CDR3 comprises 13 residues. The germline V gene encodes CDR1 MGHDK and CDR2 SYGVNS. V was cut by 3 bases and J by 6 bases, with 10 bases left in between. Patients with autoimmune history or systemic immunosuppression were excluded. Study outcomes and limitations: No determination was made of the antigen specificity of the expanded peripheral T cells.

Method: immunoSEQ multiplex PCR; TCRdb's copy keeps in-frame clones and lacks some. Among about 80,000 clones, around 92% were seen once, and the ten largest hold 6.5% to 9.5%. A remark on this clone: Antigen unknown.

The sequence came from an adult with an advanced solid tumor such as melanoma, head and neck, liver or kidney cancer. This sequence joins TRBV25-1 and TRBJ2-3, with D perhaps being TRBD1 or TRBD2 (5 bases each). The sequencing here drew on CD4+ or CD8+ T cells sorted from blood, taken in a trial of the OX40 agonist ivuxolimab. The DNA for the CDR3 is TGTGCCAGCAGTGAGCCTGGGACGGATACGCAGTATTTT. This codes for CASSEPGTDTQYF.